The entry below gives a single T cell receptor beta chain sequence along with its context. This specimen comes from a study of blood T cell repertoires in COVID-19. Some clones are missing from TCRdb's copy, which holds only in-frame ones; the method was immunoSEQ multiplex PCR. Of some 380,000 clones in the sample, approximately 87% are singletons; the top ten hold 1% to 1.5%. The CDR3 totals 13 residues. V was clipped by 8 bases and J by 6 bases, with 17 bases between them. Germline V CDR1 and CDR2: MNHEY, SVGAGI. This sequence was found in a man aged 25 to 40 who had recovered from COVID-19. The rearrangement joins TRBV6-5 to TRBJ2-7; tentatively, D is TRBD2 (5 bases). Material for sequencing was PBMCs or T cells enriched from blood (not recorded which). The CDR3 DNA reads TGTGCCAGCCGTCCCGGCGGGTCACGCGAGCAGTACTTC. Translation gives CASRPGGSREQYF.